Reported below is one T cell receptor beta chain. The target antigen is unknown. This record comes from a study of cytomegalovirus exposure and HLA in healthy donors. Findings of the study overall: Rates of TCR association differed by HLA locus in a later analysis, with DRB1 highest and HLA-C lowest.

Primers included in the PCR were 60 Vbeta and 13 Jbeta primers. Some clones are missing from TCRdb's copy, which holds only in-frame ones; the method was immunoSEQ multiplex PCR. The sample features around 51,000 clones, with 2.1% in its top ten. The source of this sequence is a middle-aged woman in good health and CMV-seronegative. Input material: PBMCs.

The CDR3 DNA is TGCGCCAGCAGCCAAGATTTCGACGGGAGTGAAGCTTTCTTT. Encoded protein: CASSQDFDGSEAFF. The chain has TRBV4-3 and TRBJ1-1; D remains unclear. The CDR3 has 14 residues. Trimming left V 0 bases short and J 7 bases short, with 12 bases between. CDR1 is LGHNA, CDR2 YSLEER, per germline.